This T cell receptor (beta chain) was identified during a study of T cells after yellow fever vaccination. TCRdb analysed the 5' RACE reads with MiXCR anew, one entry per CDR3 protein. This sample has just under 600,000 distinct CDR3 sequences, with 13% found just once. Only a few counts were recorded for this clonotype. CDR3 length equals 14 residues. V lost 3 bases, J lost 5 bases, and 13 bases lay in between. This chain connects TRBV12-3 or TRBV12-4 to TRBJ2-5; possibly TRBD1 or TRBD2 for D (5 bases each). This TCR was recovered from a man aged 30 to 39 who received the YFV17D yellow fever vaccine. The sample in question was PBMCs, obtained on the day of the yellow fever booster vaccination. The CDR3 DNA sequence: TGTGCCAGCAGTTTTGGGACCGGCCGGGAGACCCAGTACTTC. The encoded protein is CASSFGTGRETQYF.